The rows below give T cell receptor beta chains drawn from one sample of a study of blood T cell repertoires in COVID-19. Here immunoSEQ multiplex PCR was the method, and the copy in TCRdb shows in-frame clones only, minus some. The sample holds 350,000 to 450,000 clones; approximately 86% are singletons and the top ten take roughly 3.1%. Sequencing input: peripheral blood. The source of these receptors is a human donor in a cohort sampled during active COVID-19. Both conserved end residues are part of each CDR3. D genes are given only for firm matches. A row's size may be missing; if present it is once, few, many or a size class.

abundance	j_gene	len	v_gene	d_gene	CDR3nt	CDR3aa
once	TRBJ2-1	16	TRBV5-1	-	TGCGCCAGCAGCCCGGGGGTCCTCATAACCTACAATGAGCAGTTCTTC	CASSPGVLITYNEQFF
-	TRBJ2-5	17	TRBV7-2	TRBD2	TGTGCCAGCAGTCTAAATGGTCCGGGGGGTGAGCAAGAGACCCAGTACTTC	CASSLNGPGGEQETQYF
-	TRBJ2-7	13	TRBV9	-	TGTGCCAGCTCCAGGGCTATAAATGACGAGCAGTACTTC	CASSRAINDEQYF
-	TRBJ2-7	12	TRBV30	-	TGTGCCTGGAAGGACAGCCCCTACGAGCAGTACTTC	CAWKDSPYEQYF
-	TRBJ2-1	15	TRBV25-1	-	TGTGCCAGCAGTGCCGGGCGGGGGACATACAATGAGCAGTTCTTC	CASSAGRGTYNEQFF
-	TRBJ2-1	19	TRBV7-2	TRBD2	TGTGCCAGCAGCTTAAGACTAGCGGGGGCGCCGAGCTCCTACAATGAGCAGTTCTTC	CASSLRLAGAPSSYNEQFF
-	TRBJ2-7	15	TRBV19	TRBD2	TGTGCCAGTAGTACCCAACTAGCGGAATTCGACGAGCAGTACTTC	CASSTQLAEFDEQYF
-	TRBJ2-1	15	TRBV7-3	-	TGTGCCAGCAGCTTAACTTCCCAGAACTACAATGAGCAGTTCTTC	CASSLTSQNYNEQFF
-	TRBJ2-3	21	TRBV12-1	-	TGTGCCAGCAGCTTTGCGGGACCCAGCGGGAGTTTTTTTATCGCGACAGATACGCAGTATTTT	CASSFAGPSGSFFIATDTQYF
-	TRBJ2-5	14	TRBV5-1	TRBD1	TGCGCCAGCAGCTCTCGGACAGGACAAGAGACCCAGTACTTC	CASSSRTGQETQYF
-	TRBJ1-1	14	TRBV16	TRBD1	TGTGCCAGCAGCCCTTCGGACAGGGCCACTGAAGCTTTCTTT	CASSPSDRATEAFF
-	TRBJ2-1	16	TRBV5-6	TRBD2	TGTGCCAGCAGCTTGGTAGGACTAGCGGGATACAATGAGCAGTTCTTC	CASSLVGLAGYNEQFF
-	TRBJ2-1	16	TRBV10-3	TRBD2	TGTGCCATCAGTGTTTTGAAGAGGGAGGGCCGCAATGAGCAGTTCTTC	CAISVLKREGRNEQFF
-	TRBJ1-1	13	TRBV3-1/TRBV3-2	TRBD1	TGTGCCAGCAGCCCTACCGGGACAGCAGAAGCTTTCTTT	CASSPTGTAEAFF
-	TRBJ1-1	18	TRBV6-1	TRBD1	TGTGCCAGCAGTGAAGGGACGGGACAGGGGTTGTCGAACACTGAAGCTTTCTTT	CASSEGTGQGLSNTEAFF
-	TRBJ2-4	14	TRBV7-2	-	TGTGCCACCGCCCCCGGGGGGCCGAATCACATTCAGTACTTC	CATAPGGPNHIQYF
few	TRBJ1-4	13	TRBV7-2	-	TGTGCCAGCAGCTCCGGGGGAGGCGAAAAACTGTTTTTT	CASSSGGGEKLFF
-	TRBJ2-5	14	TRBV30	-	TGTGCCTGGAGTGTAGGGGGGGGAGAGGAGACCCAGTACTTC	CAWSVGGGEETQYF
-	TRBJ1-5	14	TRBV6-5	-	TGTGCCAGCAGTTACTCGGGGGGGGATCAGCCCCAGCATTTT	CASSYSGGDQPQHF
-	TRBJ2-1	17	TRBV18	TRBD2	TGTGCCAGCTCACTAGCAACAACTAGCGGGGGGGCTGATGAGCAGTTCTTC	CASSLATTSGGADEQFF
-	TRBJ2-1	18	TRBV28	TRBD1	TGTGCCAGCAGTTTGAGGACAGGGAAAGGGGGATTATACAATGAGCAGTTCTTC	CASSLRTGKGGLYNEQFF
-	TRBJ2-3	16	TRBV7-2	TRBD2	TGTGCCAGCAGCTTACGACTAGCGGGGGGTGGAGATACGCAGTATTTT	CASSLRLAGGGDTQYF
-	TRBJ1-4	15	TRBV28	TRBD1	TGTGCCAGCAGTTTAATCCCGGGACAGAATGAAAAACTGTTTTTT	CASSLIPGQNEKLFF
once	TRBJ2-5	14	TRBV28	TRBD2	TGTGCCAGTCGACTAGCGGGAGGGCAAGAGACCCAGTACTTC	CASRLAGGQETQYF
-	TRBJ1-1	15	TRBV10-3	-	TGTGCCATCAGTGAGTCGGAAAGGGCGGGTACTGAAGCTTTCTTT	CAISESERAGTEAFF
few	TRBJ1-3	17	TRBV3-1/TRBV3-2	TRBD1	TGTGCCAGCAGCCAAGATAGGGGACAGGGCTCTGGAAACACCATATATTTT	CASSQDRGQGSGNTIYF
many	TRBJ2-7	16	TRBV9	TRBD1	TGTGCCAGCAGCGTAGGCCAAAAGGACAGGTACGACGAGCAGTACTTC	CASSVGQKDRYDEQYF
-	TRBJ1-5	14	TRBV30	-	TGTGCCTGGAGCCCCTTGCGGAATCATCAGCCCCAGCATTTT	CAWSPLRNHQPQHF
-	TRBJ2-1	14	TRBV2	-	TGTGCCAGCAGTGAACAAACCCAGTACAATGAGCAGTTCTTC	CASSEQTQYNEQFF
-	TRBJ1-1	14	TRBV14	-	TGTGCCAGCAGCCAAGCTACTTGGAACACTGAAGCTTTCTTT	CASSQATWNTEAFF
-	TRBJ1-1	12	TRBV7-9	-	TGTGCCAGCAGCTTAGAGGTGCGGGTAGCTTTCTTT	CASSLEVRVAFF
-	TRBJ2-7	12	TRBV5-5	-	TGTGCCAGCAGCCCCTGGGGAGGCGAGCAGTACTTC	CASSPWGGEQYF
-	TRBJ2-7	14	TRBV2	-	TGTGCCAGCAAGGGTCGGGAGAGCTCCTACGAGCAGTACTTC	CASKGRESSYEQYF
-	TRBJ1-1	14	TRBV5-1	-	TGCGCCAGCAGCTTGGACACAGGGAACACTGAAGCTTTCTTT	CASSLDTGNTEAFF
-	TRBJ2-1	14	TRBV19	TRBD1	TGTGCCAGTAGTACCGGGACAGGATACCATGAGCAGTTCTTC	CASSTGTGYHEQFF
-	TRBJ1-2	14	TRBV7-9	-	TGTGCCAGCAGCTTAGTCGTAGCCAACTATGGCTACACCTTC	CASSLVVANYGYTF
-	TRBJ1-2	15	TRBV5-8	-	TGTGCCAGCAGCTTGATGATCCGGCAGGGTGATGGCTACACCTTC	CASSLMIRQGDGYTF
-	TRBJ1-6	14	TRBV30	TRBD1	TGTGCCTGGAACGATGGACAGGGGCAATCACCCCTCCACTTT	CAWNDGQGQSPLHF
-	TRBJ1-1	12	TRBV29-1	-	TGCAGCGTTGGGGGAGGGAACACTGAAGCTTTCTTT	CSVGGGNTEAFF
-	TRBJ2-5	14	TRBV10-3	-	TGTGCCATCAGTGAGTCGACAGAGCAAGAGACCCAGTACTTC	CAISESTEQETQYF
-	TRBJ2-7	14	TRBV6-1	TRBD2	TGTGCCAGCAGTGAAATGGGACTAGTGACCGAGCAGTACTTC	CASSEMGLVTEQYF
-	TRBJ1-2	13	TRBV30	-	TGTGCCTGGAGTGTATCGTCTAACTATGGCTACACCTTC	CAWSVSSNYGYTF
-	TRBJ2-7	15	TRBV5-1	-	TGCGCCAGCAGCTTATACCGGGACAACTCCTACGAGCAGTACTTC	CASSLYRDNSYEQYF
-	TRBJ1-3	15	TRBV5-6	-	TGTGCCAGCAGCTTGGCCACCGGGGGTGGAAACACCATATATTTT	CASSLATGGGNTIYF
-	TRBJ2-6	14	TRBV19	-	TGTGCCAGTAAAAAGCACTCTGGGGCCAACGTCCTGACTTTC	CASKKHSGANVLTF
-	TRBJ2-7	14	TRBV5-1	-	TGCGCCAGCAGCTTGGGGCAGGTTATCTACGAGCAGTACTTC	CASSLGQVIYEQYF
-	TRBJ2-5	15	TRBV19	-	TGTGCCAGTAGTATTTGGGGGGAGGCCCAAGAGACCCAGTACTTC	CASSIWGEAQETQYF
-	TRBJ2-5	16	TRBV3-1/TRBV3-2	TRBD2	TGTGCCAGCAGCCATCCCCAGCGGGAGCCCCGGGGGACCCAGTACTTC	CASSHPQREPRGTQYF
-	TRBJ2-5	14	TRBV5-5	-	TGTGCCAGCAGCTTTCAGGGGATACAAGAGACCCAGTACTTC	CASSFQGIQETQYF
-	TRBJ2-7	13	TRBV5-1	TRBD1	TGCGCCAGCAGCATGGACAGGGTGAGTGAGCAGTACTTC	CASSMDRVSEQYF
once	TRBJ2-3	14	TRBV5-1	-	TGCGCCAGCAGCTTGGCCCAGAGCACAGATACGCAGTATTTT	CASSLAQSTDTQYF
-	TRBJ1-2	13	TRBV28	-	TGTGCCAGCACACTAAGGGGCGAGCGAGGCTACACCTTC	CASTLRGERGYTF
-	TRBJ2-7	15	TRBV18	TRBD2	TGTGCCAGCTCACCAGTGCGGGAGGTCGGGAACGAGCAGTACTTC	CASSPVREVGNEQYF
-	TRBJ2-7	15	TRBV28	TRBD2	TGTGCCAGCAGTCAGACTAGCGGGATAGTAAACGAGCAGTACTTC	CASSQTSGIVNEQYF
once	TRBJ2-5	13	TRBV4-1	-	TGCGCCAGCAGCCAAGAACGGCTAGGTACCCAGTACTTC	CASSQERLGTQYF
once	TRBJ1-5	15	TRBV19	-	TGTGCCAGTAGCCAGGACCGGGGAGCGAATCAGCCCCAGCATTTT	CASSQDRGANQPQHF
once	TRBJ1-2	13	TRBV6-5	-	TGTGCCAGCAGTCAGAGCAGGGTAGGGGGCTACACCTTC	CASSQSRVGGYTF
-	TRBJ2-2	15	TRBV5-4	TRBD2	TGTGCCAGCAGCGGGGGGGGTCCGAACACCGGGGAGCTGTTTTTT	CASSGGGPNTGELFF